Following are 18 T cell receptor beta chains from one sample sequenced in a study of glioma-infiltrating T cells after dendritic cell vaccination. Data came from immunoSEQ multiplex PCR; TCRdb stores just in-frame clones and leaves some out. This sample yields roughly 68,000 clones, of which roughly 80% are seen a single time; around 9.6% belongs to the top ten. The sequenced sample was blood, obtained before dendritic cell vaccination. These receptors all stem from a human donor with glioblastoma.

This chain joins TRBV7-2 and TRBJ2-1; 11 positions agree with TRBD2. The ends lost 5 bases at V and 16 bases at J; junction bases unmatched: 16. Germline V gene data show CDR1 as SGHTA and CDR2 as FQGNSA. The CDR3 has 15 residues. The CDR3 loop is CASSPTSGGYISQFF. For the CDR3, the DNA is TGTGCCAGCAGCCCCACTAGCGGGGGTTACATTTCCCAATTCTTC.

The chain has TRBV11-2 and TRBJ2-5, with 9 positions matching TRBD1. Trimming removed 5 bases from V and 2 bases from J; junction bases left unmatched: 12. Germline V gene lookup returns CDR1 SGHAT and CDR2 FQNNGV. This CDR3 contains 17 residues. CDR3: CASSTMPGQGGQETQYF. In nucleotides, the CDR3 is TGTGCCAGCAGCACGATGCCGGGACAGGGAGGGCAAGAGACCCAGTACTTC.

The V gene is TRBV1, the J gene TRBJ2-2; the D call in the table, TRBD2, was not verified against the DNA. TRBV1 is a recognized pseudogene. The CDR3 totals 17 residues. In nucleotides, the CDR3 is TGCACCAGCAGCCGGATAGACGGGGGGGTTGGGACCGGGGAGCTGTTTTTT. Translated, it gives CTSSRIDGGVGTGELFF.

CDR3 protein: CASSLGAGTDTQYF. CDR3 DNA: TGTGCCAGCAGCTTAGGGGCAGGCACAGATACGCAGTATTTT. This chain connects TRBV11-3 to TRBJ2-3; D not resolved. This CDR3 spans 14 amino acids. Germline V lookup: CDR1 SGHNT, CDR2 YENEEA. The germline V and J ends were trimmed by 1 base and 1 base, with 6 bases remaining between them.

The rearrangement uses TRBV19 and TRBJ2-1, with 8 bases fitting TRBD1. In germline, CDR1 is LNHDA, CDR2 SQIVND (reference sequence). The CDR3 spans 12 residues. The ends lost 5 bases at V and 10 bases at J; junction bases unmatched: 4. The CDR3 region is CASSLGQGEQFF. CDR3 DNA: TGTGCCAGTAGTCTCGGACAGGGCGAGCAGTTCTTC.

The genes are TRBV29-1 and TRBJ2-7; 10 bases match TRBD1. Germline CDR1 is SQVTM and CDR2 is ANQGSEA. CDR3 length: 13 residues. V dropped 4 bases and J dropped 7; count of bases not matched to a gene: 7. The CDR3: CSVGRQGAGEQYF. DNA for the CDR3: TGCAGCGTTGGAAGACAGGGGGCTGGTGAGCAGTACTTC.

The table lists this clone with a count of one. The CDR3 loop reads CASSIDWSGEQYF. CDR3 DNA: TGTGCCAGTAGTATAGACTGGTCGGGGGAGCAGTACTTC. The V and J genes are TRBV19 and TRBJ2-7; a weak D match, TRBD2 (5 bases). Germline CDR1 and CDR2: LNHDA and SQIVND (reference sequence). CDR3 length: 13 amino acids. The V gene lost 0 bases and the J gene lost 7 bases, with 10 bases spanning the gap.

CDR3 sequence (DNA): TGCGCCAGCAGCCCTGGTGGTCTCCAGGGGGCAGATACGCAGTATTTT. This translates into CASSPGGLQGADTQYF. The chain combines TRBV5-1 with TRBJ2-3; TRBD1 matches at 7 bases. Germline V gene sequence: CDR1 SGHRS, CDR2 YFSETQ. The V gene end was trimmed by 4 bases and the J gene end by 4 bases; junction bases not matched to a gene: 12. CDR3 length: 16 amino acids.

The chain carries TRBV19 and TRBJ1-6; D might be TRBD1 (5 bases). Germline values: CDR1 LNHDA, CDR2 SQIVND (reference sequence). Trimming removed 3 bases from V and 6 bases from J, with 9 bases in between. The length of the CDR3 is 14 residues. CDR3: CASSIRDSNSPLHF. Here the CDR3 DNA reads TGTGCCAGTAGTATCAGGGACTCTAATTCACCCCTCCACTTT.

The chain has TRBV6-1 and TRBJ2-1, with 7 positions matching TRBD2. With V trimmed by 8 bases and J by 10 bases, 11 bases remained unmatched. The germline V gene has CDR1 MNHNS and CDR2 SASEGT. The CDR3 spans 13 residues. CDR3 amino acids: CASGLAAYEEQFF. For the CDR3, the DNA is TGTGCCAGCGGTCTAGCGGCCTATGAGGAGCAGTTCTTC.

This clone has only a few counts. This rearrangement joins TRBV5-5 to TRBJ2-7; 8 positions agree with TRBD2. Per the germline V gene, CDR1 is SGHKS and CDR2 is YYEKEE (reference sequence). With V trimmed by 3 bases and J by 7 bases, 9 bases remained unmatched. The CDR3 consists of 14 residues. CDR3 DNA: TGTGCCAGCAGCTCGGGAGGGGGTTACAAGGAGCAGTACTTC. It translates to CASSSGGGYKEQYF.

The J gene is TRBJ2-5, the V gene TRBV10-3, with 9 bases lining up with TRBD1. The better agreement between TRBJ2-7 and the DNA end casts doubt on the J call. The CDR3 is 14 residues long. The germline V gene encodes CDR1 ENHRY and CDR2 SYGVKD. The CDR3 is CAISTDRGSYEQYF. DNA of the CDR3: TGTGCCATCAGTACGGACAGGGGTTCCTACGAGCAGTACTTC.

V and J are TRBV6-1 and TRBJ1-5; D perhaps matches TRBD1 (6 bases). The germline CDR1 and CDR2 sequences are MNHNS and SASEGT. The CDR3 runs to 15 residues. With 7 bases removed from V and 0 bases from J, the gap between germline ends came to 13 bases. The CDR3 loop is CASKHSGDSNQPQHF. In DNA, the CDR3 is TGTGCCAGCAAGCATTCAGGGGATAGCAATCAGCCCCAGCATTTT.

CDR3 DNA: TGCGCCAGCAGTGAGACTACAGATACGCAGTATTTT. This sequence encodes CASSETTDTQYF. This chain connects TRBV10-1 to TRBJ2-3; no clear D. There are 12 residues in the CDR3. CDR1 WNHNN and CDR2 SYGVQD come from the germline V gene (reference sequence). V was cut by 2 bases and J by 3 bases, with 3 bases left in between.

The DNA of the CDR3 is TGTGCCAGCATCGGCGCAGGGTCCTACGAGCAGTACTTC. Translation: CASIGAGSYEQYF. This chain uses TRBV2 with TRBJ2-7, with D perhaps matching TRBD1 (5 bases). Trimming stripped 7 bases from V and 1 base from J, with 11 bases between. CDR1 and CDR2 from the germline V gene are SNHLY and FYNNEI. The CDR3 runs 13 residues.

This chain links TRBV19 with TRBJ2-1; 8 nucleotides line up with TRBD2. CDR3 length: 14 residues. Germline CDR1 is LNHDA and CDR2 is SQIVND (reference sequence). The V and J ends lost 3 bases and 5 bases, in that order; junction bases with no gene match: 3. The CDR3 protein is CASSIRGGNNEQFF. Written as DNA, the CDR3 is TGTGCCAGTAGTATTCGGGGGGGAAACAATGAGCAGTTCTTC.

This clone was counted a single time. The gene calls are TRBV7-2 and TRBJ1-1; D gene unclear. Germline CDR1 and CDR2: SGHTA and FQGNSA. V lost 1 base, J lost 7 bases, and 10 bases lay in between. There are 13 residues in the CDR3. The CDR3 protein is CASSLVLNGEAFF. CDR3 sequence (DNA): TGTGCCAGCAGCTTAGTTTTGAACGGTGAAGCTTTCTTT.

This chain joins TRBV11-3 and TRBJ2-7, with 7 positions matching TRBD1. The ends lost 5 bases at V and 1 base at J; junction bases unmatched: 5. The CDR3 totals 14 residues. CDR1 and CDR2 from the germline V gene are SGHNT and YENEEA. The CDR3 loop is CASSPRTGSYEQYF. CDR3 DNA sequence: TGTGCCAGCAGCCCGCGGACAGGATCCTACGAGCAGTACTTC.